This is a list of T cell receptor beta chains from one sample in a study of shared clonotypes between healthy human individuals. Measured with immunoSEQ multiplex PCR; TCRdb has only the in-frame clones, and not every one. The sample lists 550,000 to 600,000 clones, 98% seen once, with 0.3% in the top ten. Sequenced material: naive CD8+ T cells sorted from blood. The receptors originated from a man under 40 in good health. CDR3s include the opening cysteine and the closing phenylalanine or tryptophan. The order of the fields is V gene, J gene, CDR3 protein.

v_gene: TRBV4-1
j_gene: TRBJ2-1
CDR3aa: CASSQDRGGNEQFF

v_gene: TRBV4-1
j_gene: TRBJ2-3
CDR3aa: CASSPYPVSEYTDTQYF

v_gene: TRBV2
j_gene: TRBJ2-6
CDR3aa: CASSPGRAGANVLTF

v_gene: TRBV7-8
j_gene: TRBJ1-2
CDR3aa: CASSLPGQDYGYTF

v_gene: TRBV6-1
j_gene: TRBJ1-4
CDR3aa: CASRAERRRNEKLFF

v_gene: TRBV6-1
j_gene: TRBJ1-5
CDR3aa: CASSWDGNQPQHF

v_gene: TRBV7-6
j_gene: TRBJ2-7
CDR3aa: CASSPVRRLGEQYF

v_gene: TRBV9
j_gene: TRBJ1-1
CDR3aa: CASSKGTEAFF

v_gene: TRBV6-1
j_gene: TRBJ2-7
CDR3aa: CASSEDLDSIRYEQYF

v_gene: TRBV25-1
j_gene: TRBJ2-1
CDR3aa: CASSVGGGTKAEQFF

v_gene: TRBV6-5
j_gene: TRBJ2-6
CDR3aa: CASSEFSGANVLTF

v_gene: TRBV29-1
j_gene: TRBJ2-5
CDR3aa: CSVDRQTDRVQETQYF

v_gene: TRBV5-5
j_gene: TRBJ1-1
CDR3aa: CASSWTDMNTEAFF

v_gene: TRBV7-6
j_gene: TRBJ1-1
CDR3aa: CASSLGVGGFTEAFF

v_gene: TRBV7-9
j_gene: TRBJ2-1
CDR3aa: CASSLGVGEQFF

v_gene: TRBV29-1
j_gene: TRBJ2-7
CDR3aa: CSVGATANSYEQYF

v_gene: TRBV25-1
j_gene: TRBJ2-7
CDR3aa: CASSAGLAGGSEYEQYF

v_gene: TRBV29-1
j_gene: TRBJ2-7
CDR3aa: CSVVLQGLHYEQYF

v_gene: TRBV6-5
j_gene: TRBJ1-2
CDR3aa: CASSYSGQGIDGYTF

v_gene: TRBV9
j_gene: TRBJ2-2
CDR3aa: CASGVGELFF

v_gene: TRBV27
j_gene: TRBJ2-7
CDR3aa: CASSFGRGREQYF

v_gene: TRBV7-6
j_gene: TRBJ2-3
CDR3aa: CASSPSGRDTDTQYF

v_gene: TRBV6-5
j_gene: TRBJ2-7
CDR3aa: CASSYPLGEQYF

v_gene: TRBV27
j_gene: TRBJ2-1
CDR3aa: CASSPGLADEQFF

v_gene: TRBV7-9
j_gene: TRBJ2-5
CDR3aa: CASGWDTQETQYF

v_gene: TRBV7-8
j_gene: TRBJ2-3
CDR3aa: CASRKRAGTSVGMADTQYF

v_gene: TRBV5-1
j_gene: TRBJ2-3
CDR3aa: CASSLEQPYTDTQYF

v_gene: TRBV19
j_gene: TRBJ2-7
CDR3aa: CASMGSYEQYF

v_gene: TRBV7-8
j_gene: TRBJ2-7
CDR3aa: CASSLEAVGYEQYF

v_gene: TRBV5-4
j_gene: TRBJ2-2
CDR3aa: CASSLTGSGELFF

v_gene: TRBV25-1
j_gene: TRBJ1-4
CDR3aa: CASRKGTYEKLFF

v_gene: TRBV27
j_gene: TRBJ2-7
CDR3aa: CASSFSLAGGYEQYF

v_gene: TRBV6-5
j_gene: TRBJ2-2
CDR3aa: CASSYRSTGELFF

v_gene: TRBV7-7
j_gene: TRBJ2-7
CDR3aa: CASSPSGSRTYEQYF

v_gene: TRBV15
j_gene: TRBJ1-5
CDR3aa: CATSKQVNGNQPQHF

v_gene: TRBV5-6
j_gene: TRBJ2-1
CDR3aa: CASSRPGLAGPLNEQFF

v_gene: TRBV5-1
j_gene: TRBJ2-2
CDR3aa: CASSFEGYNGELFF

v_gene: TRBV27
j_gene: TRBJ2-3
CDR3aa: CASSQRRDTQYF

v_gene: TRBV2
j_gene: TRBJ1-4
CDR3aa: CASEAGEEKLFF

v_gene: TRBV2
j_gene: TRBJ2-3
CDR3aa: CASSPDSNTDTQYF

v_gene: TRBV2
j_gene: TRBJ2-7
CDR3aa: CASRETSYYEQYF

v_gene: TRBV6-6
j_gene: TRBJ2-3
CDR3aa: CASTRARDTQYF